The next 17 T cell receptor beta chains were all read from a single sample in a study of post-analysis software for immune sequencing data (dated by TCRdb to 2015 to 2017). Overall results and qualifications from the work: About five TRBV segments, including TRBV5-6, TRBV5-1 and TRBV20-1, were significantly more frequent in patients than controls.

Antigens of these TCRs are unknown. The library was built by means of PCR. Sequencer: Illumina HiSeq 2500. To reduce PCR and sequencing biases, unique molecular identifiers were incorporated into the TCR beta cDNA libraries. Through fastp at Q25 and MiXCR, TCRdb rebuilt clones from the public reads, retaining in-frame beta chains. Entries that share a CDR3 protein sequence are merged under the most common genes and DNA. The sample records about 820,000 distinct CDR3 sequences, 53% of which are singletons. The ten largest account for about 4.8% of the sample. The sequenced sample was blood. The receptors were gathered from a girl between 5 and 17 years old with multiple sclerosis.

The chain employs TRBV10-3 and TRBJ2-7; 9 bases match TRBD2. The closer fit of TRBJ2-5 to the DNA end suggests the J call may be wrong. CDR3 length equals 17 residues. Germline CDR1 and CDR2: ENHRY and SYGVKD. The CDR3 region has the DNA TGTGCCATCAGTGACGGGCGGGGGGGAATTTTTGGTGAGACCCAGTACTTC. Residues: CAISDGRGGIFGETQYF.

This chain uses TRBV5-1 with TRBJ2-7; D is possibly TRBD2 (6 bases). Germline lookup yields CDR1 SGHRS and CDR2 YFSETQ. V was clipped by 0 bases and J by 2 bases, with 12 bases between them. The CDR3 sequence is 15 residues long. The CDR3 spells CASSLEGGTPYEQYF. In DNA, the CDR3 is TGCGCCAGCAGCTTGGAAGGCGGGACCCCCTACGAGCAGTACTTC.

CDR3 amino acids: CASSLEVTEQYF. The CDR3 nucleotides read TGTGCCAGCAGCTTAGAGGTAACCGAGCAGTACTTC. The chain has TRBV7-9 and TRBJ2-5; D ambiguous. The better agreement between TRBJ2-7 and the DNA end casts doubt on the J call. Germline V CDR1 and CDR2: SEHNR, FQNEAQ (reference sequence). There are 12 residues in the CDR3.

This clonotype has a handful of counts. V is TRBV10-3 and J is TRBJ2-7; either TRBD1 or TRBD2 may fit D (5 bases each). CDR1 ENHRY and CDR2 SYGVKD come from the germline V gene. V was clipped by 6 bases and J by 3 bases, with 12 bases between them. The CDR3 has 13 amino acids. The DNA for the CDR3 is TGTGCCATCAGCGATAAGAGGGGCTACGAGCAGTACTTC. Protein sequence: CAISDKRGYEQYF.

V usage is TRBV9 and J usage is TRBJ1-2; possible D gene TRBD1, 6 bases. CDR1 is SGDLS and CDR2 is YYNGEE in the germline V gene. CDR3 size: 14 residues. V lost 3 bases to trimming and J lost 2 bases, with 11 bases between them. CDR3 protein: CASSARQANYGYTF. CDR3 bases: TGTGCCAGCAGCGCCCGACAGGCGAACTATGGCTACACCTTC.

The chain couples TRBV20-1 to TRBJ2-5, with D maybe TRBD2 (5 bases). Germline V CDR1 and CDR2: DFQATT, SNEGSKA (reference sequence). The CDR3 is 13 amino acids. DNA for the CDR3: TGCAGCTATTCGGGATTCCCTCAAGAGACCCAGTACTTC. Translation gives CSYSGFPQETQYF.

The J gene is TRBJ2-1, the V gene TRBV10-3, with D tentatively TRBD2 (7 bases). The germline V and J ends were trimmed by 4 bases and 12 bases, with 22 bases remaining between them. The CDR3 loop spans 15 amino acids. CDR1 is ENHRY and CDR2 is SYGVKD in the germline V gene. CDR3 loop: CAISGERGGPPGQFF. The DNA for the CDR3 is TGTGCCATCAGTGGGGAAAGGGGGGGCCCGCCGGGGCAGTTCTTC.

The chain has TRBV29-1 and TRBJ1-2, with 9 bases matching TRBD1. V shed 4 bases, J shed 6 bases, and the junction held 12 bases outside the gene matches. CDR1 and CDR2 from the germline V gene are SQVTM and ANQGSEA. This CDR3 has 15 residues. The CDR3 is CSVGPLSTGGNGYTF. The DNA of the CDR3 is TGCAGCGTTGGCCCATTATCGACAGGGGGTAATGGCTACACCTTC. Based on the CDR3 plus reference TRBV29-1 and TRBJ1-2, the full variable domain is SAVISQKPSRDICQRGTSLTIQCQVDSQVTMMFWYRQQPGQSLTLIATANQGSEATYESGFVIDKFPISRPNLTFSTLTVSNMSPEDSSIYLCSVGPLSTGGNGYTFGSGTRLTVV.

CDR3 in amino acids: CASSPQVLDTQYF. CDR3 coding DNA: TGTGCCAGCAGTCCCCAAGTTCTGGATACGCAGTATTTT. The chain uses TRBV9 and TRBJ2-3; D is unclear. The germline CDR1 and CDR2 sequences are SGDLS and YYNGEE. Trimming removed 5 bases at V and 6 bases at J, with 13 bases between. The CDR3 totals 13 residues.

This clonotype came up a few times. The chain recombines TRBV5-1 with TRBJ2-3; no definite D call. This CDR3 is built from 15 residues. Germline CDR1 and CDR2: SGHRS and YFSETQ. Between the trimmed V and J ends, which lost 0 bases and 0 bases, there was a span of 8 bases. CDR3 DNA sequence: TGCGCCAGCAGCTTGGTTTTTAGCAGCACAGATACGCAGTATTTT. It yields the protein CASSLVFSSTDTQYF. The whole variable domain, filled in from reference TRBV5-1 and TRBJ2-3, reads KAGVTQTPRYLIKTRGQQVTLSCSPISGHRSVSWYQQTPGQGLQFLFEYFSETQRNKGNFPGRFSGRQFSNSRSEMNVSTLELGDSALYLCASSLVFSSTDTQYFGPGTRLTVL.

This clonotype came up a few times. The chain employs TRBV12-3 or TRBV12-4 and TRBJ2-1; D unclear. The CDR3 spans 12 residues. The V end lost 2 bases, the J end lost 3 bases, and 2 bases lay between the germline ends. As DNA, the CDR3 is TGTGCCAGCAGTTTAATCTACAATGAGCAGTTCTTC. Protein sequence: CASSLIYNEQFF.

V gene TRBV20-1 combines with J gene TRBJ2-7; D is possibly TRBD1 (6 bases). V was pared by 4 bases and J by 5 bases, with 9 bases between. Germline V gives CDR1 DFQATT, CDR2 SNEGSKA (reference sequence). CDR3 size: 11 residues. The CDR3 sequence: CSANRQDEQYF. The CDR3 DNA is TGCAGTGCTAATAGACAGGACGAGCAGTACTTC.

This clonotype was recorded a few times. This sequence joins TRBV4-2 and TRBJ2-5; D is possibly TRBD1 (6 bases). The germline gives CDR1 LGHNA, CDR2 YNFKEQ. V lost 2 bases to trimming and J lost 1 base, with 8 bases between them. The CDR3 is 14 amino acids. The CDR3, as DNA: TGTGCCAGCAGCCAATTAGGGGGCCAAGAGACCCAGTACTTC. Protein sequence: CASSQLGGQETQYF.

As for this clonotype: One junction end does not reproduce the germline sequence, and a read error may be involved. J is TRBJ2-7 and V is TRBV5-1; D is possibly TRBD1 (7 bases). The CDR3 is made up of 13 amino acids. Per germline, CDR1 SGHRS and CDR2 YFSETQ. CDR3 DNA sequence: TGCGCCAGCAGCTTGATGACCAGGGGGGTGCTGTTCTTC. Amino acids: CASSLMTRGVLFF.

This chain connects TRBV7-9 to TRBJ2-1, with a tentative D call TRBD2 (6 bases). The germline V and J ends were trimmed by 4 bases and 5 bases, with 12 bases remaining between them. The CDR3 covers 14 residues. Germline V gives CDR1 SEHNR, CDR2 FQNEAQ (reference sequence). Here the CDR3 DNA reads TGTGCCAGCAGCTCCCCGACTAGGAACAATGAGCAGTTCTTC. This translates into CASSSPTRNNEQFF.

This clonotype was counted only a few times. The chain recombines TRBV7-9 with TRBJ2-5; D remains ambiguous. Judging by the DNA end, TRBJ2-7 fits better; the J call may be wrong. The CDR3 runs to 12 residues. Germline V gene data show CDR1 as SEHNR and CDR2 as FQNEAQ (reference sequence). The CDR3 loop reads CASSTAAGEQYF. The CDR3 nucleotides are TGTGCCAGCAGTACCGCAGCTGGCGAGCAGTACTTC.

The genes are TRBV7-2 and TRBJ2-1; 8 bases fit TRBD2. CDR1 and CDR2 (germline): SGHTA, FQGNSA. The J segment lost 4 bases and the V segment lost 2 bases, leaving 7 bases of the junction unmatched. The CDR3 has 16 residues. The CDR3 DNA is TGTGCCAGCAGCTTAACTTTTGCGGGGGGTTACAATGAGCAGTTCTTC. This encodes CASSLTFAGGYNEQFF.